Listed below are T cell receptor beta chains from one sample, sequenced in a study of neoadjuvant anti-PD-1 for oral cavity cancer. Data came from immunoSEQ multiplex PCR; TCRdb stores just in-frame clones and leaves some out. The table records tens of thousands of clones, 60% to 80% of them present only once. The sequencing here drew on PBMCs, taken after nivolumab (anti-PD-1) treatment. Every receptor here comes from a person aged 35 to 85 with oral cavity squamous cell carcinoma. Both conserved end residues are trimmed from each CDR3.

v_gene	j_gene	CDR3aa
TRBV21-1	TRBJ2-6	ASSDRDVVSGANVLT
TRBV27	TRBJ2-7	ASSWTSGGPIYEQY
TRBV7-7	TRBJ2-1	ASSPGVMKGSSYNEQF
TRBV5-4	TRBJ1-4	ASSYGAGANEKLF
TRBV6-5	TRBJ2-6	ASSYSGVGANVLT
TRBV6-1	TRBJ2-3	ASREGQSTDTQY
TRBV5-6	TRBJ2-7	ASSSSGGYEQY
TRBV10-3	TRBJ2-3	AISSGNTLTTDTQY
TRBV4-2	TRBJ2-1	ASSQDISGATLFYNEQF
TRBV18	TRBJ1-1	ASSHRQKENTEAF
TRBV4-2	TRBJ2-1	ASSEQGGYIQF
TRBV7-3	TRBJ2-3	ASSLTPRGSTDTQY
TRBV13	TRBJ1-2	ASSLWGGTASNYGYT
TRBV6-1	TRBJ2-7	ASSLYEQY
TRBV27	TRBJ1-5	ASRPDRGRSQPQH
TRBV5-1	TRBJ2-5	ASSLADGYQETQY
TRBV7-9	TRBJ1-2	ASSLGGTANYGYT
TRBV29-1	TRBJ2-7	SVLGALGGEQY
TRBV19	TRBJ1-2	ASSSDRGLYGYT
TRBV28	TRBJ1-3	ASSPGQGISGNTIY
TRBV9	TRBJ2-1	ASSVAGGISYNEQF
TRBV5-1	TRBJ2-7	ASSPMRQGRPYEQY
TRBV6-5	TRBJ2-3	ASRGTASTDTQY
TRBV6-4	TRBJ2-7	ASSVEESYEQY
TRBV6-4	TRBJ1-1	ASSEWSDNTEAF
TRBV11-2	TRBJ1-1	ASSRSGTPVL
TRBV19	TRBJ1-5	ASRTYSNQPQH
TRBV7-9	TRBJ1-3	ASSRVGESSGNTIY
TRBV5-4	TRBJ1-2	ASSAYYQGNYGYT
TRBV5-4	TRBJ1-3	ASSSRDRGSGNTIY
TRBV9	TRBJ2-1	ASSVLGGREQF
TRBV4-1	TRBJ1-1	ASSPSSAGWFTEAF
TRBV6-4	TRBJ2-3	ASSGTGGADTQY
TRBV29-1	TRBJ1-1	SVAGSTEAF
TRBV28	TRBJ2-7	ASSLYVQGQYEQY
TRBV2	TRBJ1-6	ASGGSSYNSPLH
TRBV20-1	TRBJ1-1	SARLQVVDF
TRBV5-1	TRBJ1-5	ASSLWPITGGRSNQPQH
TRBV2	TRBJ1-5	AIRDTNQPQH
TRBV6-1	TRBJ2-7	ASLLSWEYEQY
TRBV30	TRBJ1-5	AWSRQGASQPQH
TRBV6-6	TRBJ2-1	ASFAIPAADENEQF
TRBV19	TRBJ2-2	AGGAAADTGELF
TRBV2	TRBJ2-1	ASRKGDRLTSYNEQF
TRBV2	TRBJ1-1	ASSERVNTEAF
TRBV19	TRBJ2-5	ASSIDTLGGETQY
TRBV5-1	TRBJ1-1	ASSLSQGTEAF
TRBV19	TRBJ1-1	ASSSTGTTEAF
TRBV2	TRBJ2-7	ASRTGPEQY
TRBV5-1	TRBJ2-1	ASSLDRGDNEQF